This entry features one T cell receptor beta chain sequence. Produced via immunoSEQ multiplex PCR; TCRdb's table is partial and in-frame only. The table lists approximately 200,000 clones, more than 75% of them singletons. The data were obtained in a study of blood T cell repertoires in COVID-19. Germline V gene lookup returns CDR1 LNHDA and CDR2 SQIVND (reference sequence). The CDR3 extends over 14 amino acids. V lost 3 bases to trimming and J lost 7 bases; unmatched junction nucleotides: 5. The source of this sequence is a man aged 25 to 45 in a cohort exposed to, infected with or recovered from COVID-19 (not recorded which). The material sequenced was PBMCs or T cells enriched from blood (not recorded which). V usage is TRBV19 and J usage is TRBJ1-5, with TRBD1 matching over 8 bases. The CDR3 coding sequence is TGTGCCAGTAGTATTTCAGGGGGCAGGCAGCCCCAGCATTTT. Its protein product is CASSISGGRQPQHF. Full variable domain (outside the CDR3, taken from reference TRBV19 and TRBJ1-5): DGGITQSPKYLFRKEGQNVTLSCEQNLNHDAMYWYRQDPGQGLRLIYYSQIVNDFQKGDIAEGYSVSREKKESFPLTVTSAQKNPTAFYLCASSISGGRQPQHFGDGTRLSIL.